This T cell receptor beta chain came from a study of tumor and adjacent non-tumor tissue in lung cancer (dated by TCRdb to 2016 to 2018). The study in broad terms: Patients with adenocarcinoma (approximately 12), squamous cell carcinoma (2) and small cell lung cancer (1) were included in the cohort. Sequencing generated a total of about 130,000,000 productive TCRbeta reads, averaging around 4.3 million reads per sample. TCRbeta CDR3 sequencing was performed on roughly 32 paired specimens, with one tumor sample and one normal lung sample collected per patient. Among the approximately 15 patients, ages ranged from roughly 30 to 76 years, approximately 10 were men and 5 were women, and disease was TNM stage I to III. The study compared bulk TCRbeta repertoires between lung tumor tissue and matched distant non-tumor lung tissue from over twelve lung cancer patients.

Measured from the cysteine to the phenylalanine, the CDR3 is 16 residues long. Of the read, only the CDR3 DNA is kept; its 48 bases are in frame from base 1. The germline V gene yields SGHAT for CDR1 and FQNNGV for CDR2. Bulk unsorted tissue served as the source for RNA extraction, and RNA quality was assessed using a NanoDrop ND-1000 and an Agilent 2100. For the normal lung samples, distant non-tumor tissue was collected more than 3 cm away from the tumor edge. All donors had newly diagnosed lung cancer, had not received prior chemotherapy, and were admitted for thoracic surgery in China between August and November 2014. The study excluded patients who had received radiotherapy or chemotherapy before or who had another cancer at the same time. Pieces of surgical tissue measuring roughly 1-2.3 cm3 were kept in RNAlater solution and stored at -80 degrees C until use. A word on this clonotype: No antigen is known for it. A read error may account for a junction end that differs from germline.

The library came from multiplex PCR. Sequencer: Illumina HiSeq 2500. Following protocols modified from ARM-PCR, the researchers constructed TCRbeta libraries through three rounds of nested PCR with primers (Table S4). PCR products of 200-500 bp were gel-excised and purified with the QIAquick gel extraction kit before sequencing. In the authors' own workflow: Trimmomatic was used to clean the reads, FLASH merged the cleaned reads into complete CDR3 sequences, and MiTCR assigned the sequences to V(D)J germline segments. Clonal diversity was computed as the inverse Simpson's index with VDJtools. Productive reads were defined as in-frame sequences without a premature stop codon. The public reads were reprocessed in TCRdb via fastp at Q25 and MiXCR, keeping in-frame beta chains. Each entry merges the rows of one CDR3 protein and shows their most common DNA and genes. It is TCRdb's table, rather than the study itself, that gives the V and J calls and clone size. This sample comprises tens of thousands of distinct CDR3 sequences, about two thirds of them detected only once. The ten largest clonotypes hold around 30% of the sample.

Paper-wide results and their limitations: Neither the sequencing platform nor unique molecular identifiers are named or mentioned anywhere in the methods. Significantly higher TCR diversity was found in younger patients, and higher tumor TCR diversity was associated with shorter overall and disease-free survival. Only about 16 patients were included in the cohort, and the need for larger samples and more detailed clinical data was noted by the authors. Tumor tissue showed significantly greater TCR diversity (inverse Simpson) than normal lung tissue (about 410 vs 180, P = 0.0075, Mann-Whitney U test). Because peripheral blood was not sequenced, blood TCRbeta repertoires in the lung cancer patients of the study were not examined. A significantly larger cumulative share of the repertoire was made up by the top 100 clones in normal lung than in tumor tissue.

Sample: distant non-tumor lung tissue. The chain links TRBV11-2 with TRBJ2-1; TRBD2 agrees with 8 junctional bases. The receptor's source is a woman between 50 and 59 years old with non-small cell lung cancer. Here is the DNA: TGTGCCAGTAGCGGACTACTAACGGGAGGGGGGAATGGGCAGTTCTTC. Its product reads: CASSGLLTGGGNGQFF.